This TCR beta chain was retrieved from a study of radiotherapy plus CTLA-4 blockade in lung cancer. Whole-study results and caveats: After treatment with radiotherapy plus ipilimumab, TCR clones that came from the tumor expanded in blood.

V lost 5 bases and J lost 4; bases outside the gene matches: 10. This CDR3 has 17 amino acids. The V gene's germline CDR1 is SEHNR and CDR2 FQNEAQ (reference sequence). In chemo-refractory metastatic non-small-cell lung cancer, patients got ipilimumab CTLA-4 blockade together with focal radiation. About this clone itself: What it binds is not known.

Data came from immunoSEQ multiplex PCR; TCRdb stores just in-frame clones and leaves some out. This sample carries 80,000 or so clones, 78% of them seen once, and the ten largest clones take approximately 22%. The sequences come from peripheral blood, collected from a patient treated with radiotherapy plus ipilimumab. This sequence originates from a human donor with non-small cell lung cancer whose response to radiotherapy plus ipilimumab could not be evaluated. Some clones in this sample may be carry-over from other donors' samples. The rearrangement links TRBV7-9 to TRBJ1-4, with 10 bases lining up with TRBD1. Written as DNA, the CDR3 is TGTGCCAGCAGCAGGGGGACAGGGGCAGACCATAATGAAAAACTGTTTTTT. Translated, it gives CASSRGTGADHNEKLFF.